This T cell receptor (beta chain) was recovered during a study of shared clonotypes between healthy human individuals. Trimming cost V 4 bases and J 6 bases; bases outside gene matches: 6. The CDR3 is 14 residues long. The germline V gene has CDR1 ENHRY and CDR2 SYGVKD. Study results and limitations: Sample collection involved blood only; tissue repertoires are likely different.

The assay ran at deep level. Data came from immunoSEQ multiplex PCR; TCRdb stores just in-frame clones and leaves some out. In the table there are around 480,000 clones, about 80% of which are singletons. As to this clone: What it binds is unknown.

The sequenced sample was PBMCs. The TCR comes from a woman aged 40 to 50 in good health. Some clones in this sample may be carry-over from other donors' samples. The V and J genes are TRBV10-3 and TRBJ1-2; 9 bases are a match to TRBD1. CDR3 DNA sequence: TGTGCCATCAGTGCGGACAGGGGCGGTGATGGCTACACCTTC. Protein sequence: CAISADRGGDGYTF.